Reported below is one T cell receptor (beta chain). It has no known antigen specificity. One base away there is no much larger clone; base qualities are not given. The data were obtained in a study of CD8 T cells in ankylosing spondylitis (dated by TCRdb to between 2016 and 2019). Turning to the overall study: The study profiled T cell receptor beta repertoires in healthy donors and ankylosing spondylitis patients to find disease-linked TCR variants. Peripheral blood was sampled, and synovial fluid was also collected from ankylosing spondylitis patients. In total, the full study cohort was made up of 110 or so healthy donors and about two dozen ankylosing spondylitis patients.

The sample was run on an Illumina HiSeq 2500. Quantitative 5'-RACE with molecular barcodes was the method used to prepare the TCR beta libraries. On the study's bioinformatics: Disease-linked TCR variants were identified with a new computational method built on a probabilistic model of VDJ rearrangement. Using fastp trimming at Q25 and MiXCR clonotype assembly, TCRdb reanalyzed the public sequencing data and kept in-frame beta chains. Every entry covers one CDR3 protein and lists the most common genes and DNA from its rows. The V and J calls follow TCRdb's processing rather than the paper's. The sample table shows under 450,000 distinct CDR3 sequences, and 15% to 20% are seen once. Approximately 1% of the sample lies in the top ten. As encoded in the germline V gene, CDR1 is SGHVS while CDR2 is FNYEAQ. V and J are truncated by 1 base and 6 bases respectively, leaving an intervening sequence of 7 bases. Reading from cysteine to phenylalanine, the CDR3 counts 12 amino acids. Only the CDR3 portion is preserved as DNA: 36 bases, with reading frame beginning at the first base.

The paper's findings and limits, for the study overall: Significant enrichment of the disease-linked clones was reported in matched synovial fluid samples from ankylosing spondylitis patients. The disease-linked clones showed a CD8+ phenotype and occurred at relatively low frequencies in peripheral blood. Some TCR beta motif variants had previously been reported in synovial fluid and blood of reactive arthritis patients, which suggested common disease-initiation mechanisms. Blood from ankylosing spondylitis patients appeared to be characterized by a TCR beta motif made up of several highly homologous amino acid variants.

This sequence uses TRBV7-6 and TRBJ2-7; no D gene can be assigned with confidence. Sequences were obtained from blood, either unsorted or a sorted T cell fraction (not recorded which). The TCR was taken from a male donor with ankylosing spondylitis. The CDR3 in this case is CASSLDTSEQYF. The DNA is as follows: TGTGCCAGCAGCTTAGATACTTCCGAGCAGTACTTC.